This T cell receptor (beta chain) was identified during a study of shared clonotypes between healthy human individuals. Some clones are missing from TCRdb's copy, which holds only in-frame ones; the method was immunoSEQ multiplex PCR. Of some 480,000 clones listed, 65% to 80% are singletons. The CDR3 contains 14 residues. Per the germline V gene, CDR1 is MDHEN and CDR2 is SYDVKM. V lost 6 bases and J lost 5; bases outside the gene matches: 8. The sequencing input was PBMCs. This clonotype was sampled from a woman aged 40 to 50 in good health. Some clones in this sample may be carry-over from other donors' samples. The gene calls are TRBV28 and TRBJ1-1, with 8 positions matching TRBD1. The CDR3 region is CASSHGQGRTEAFF. In DNA form, the CDR3 reads TGTGCCAGCAGCCATGGACAGGGACGGACTGAAGCTTTCTTT. Full variable domain (rest looked up from reference TRBV28 and TRBJ1-1): DVKVTQSSRYLVKRTGEKVFLECVQDMDHENMFWYRQDPGLGLRLIYFSYDVKMKEKGDIPEGYSVSREKKERFSLILESASTNQTSMYLCASSHGQGRTEAFFGQGTRLTVV.